This T cell receptor beta chain was documented in a study of HIV-infected patients and healthy controls. Alpha and beta constant-region primers primed reverse transcription of around 550 ng RNA. Using multiplexing indices, alpha and beta chain libraries were generated apart by chain-specific third strand synthesis. Via MiXCR, TCRdb re-called the 5' RACE reads, giving one row per CDR3 protein. The sample holds 19,000 or so distinct CDR3 sequences, 9% to 15% seen once. The repertoire came from unfractionated whole blood and reflected all unsorted peripheral T cells. The table lists this clonotype with many counts. The CDR3 is 16 residues long. Germline CDR1 reads KGHSH; CDR2 reads LQKENI. The ends were cut back, 3 bases at V and 0 bases at J, with 13 bases in the middle.

The chain links TRBV18 to TRBJ2-3; tentatively, D is TRBD1 (5 bases). The clonotype comes from an adult in good health. Sample: blood. CDR3 sequence: CASSPLDTLSTDTQYF. In nucleotides, the CDR3 is TGTGCCAGCTCACCTTTGGACACGCTAAGCACAGATACGCAGTATTTT.